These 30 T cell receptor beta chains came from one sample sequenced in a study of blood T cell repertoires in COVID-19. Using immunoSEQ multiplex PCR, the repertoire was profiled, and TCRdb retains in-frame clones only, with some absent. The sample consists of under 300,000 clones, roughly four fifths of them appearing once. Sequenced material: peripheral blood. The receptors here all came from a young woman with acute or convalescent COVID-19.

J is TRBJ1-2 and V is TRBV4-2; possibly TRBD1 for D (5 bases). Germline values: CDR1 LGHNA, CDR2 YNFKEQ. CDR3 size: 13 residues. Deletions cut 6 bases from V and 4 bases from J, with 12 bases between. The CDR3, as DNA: TGTGCCAGCAGTCGTGGCCAGGGCTATGGCTACACCTTC. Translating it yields CASSRGQGYGYTF.

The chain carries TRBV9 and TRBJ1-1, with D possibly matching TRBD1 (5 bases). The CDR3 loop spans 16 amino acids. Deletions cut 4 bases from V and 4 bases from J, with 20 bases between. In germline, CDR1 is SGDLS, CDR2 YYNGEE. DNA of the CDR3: TGTGCCAGCAGCCCAGATCGGGGGGTAAGGGGCACTGAAGCTTTCTTT. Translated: CASSPDRGVRGTEAFF.

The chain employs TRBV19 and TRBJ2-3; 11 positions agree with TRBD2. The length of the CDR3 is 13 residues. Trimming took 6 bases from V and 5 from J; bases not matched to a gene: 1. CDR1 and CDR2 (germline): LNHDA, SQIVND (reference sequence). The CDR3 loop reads CASSLAGGDTQYF. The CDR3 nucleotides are TGTGCCAGTAGCCTAGCGGGAGGAGATACGCAGTATTTT.

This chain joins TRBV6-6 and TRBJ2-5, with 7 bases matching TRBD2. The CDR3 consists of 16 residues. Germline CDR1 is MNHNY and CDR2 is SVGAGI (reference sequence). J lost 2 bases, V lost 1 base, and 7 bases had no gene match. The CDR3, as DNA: TGTGCCAGCAGTTACTTTTTGCTAGCGGAACAAGAGACCCAGTACTTC. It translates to CASSYFLLAEQETQYF.

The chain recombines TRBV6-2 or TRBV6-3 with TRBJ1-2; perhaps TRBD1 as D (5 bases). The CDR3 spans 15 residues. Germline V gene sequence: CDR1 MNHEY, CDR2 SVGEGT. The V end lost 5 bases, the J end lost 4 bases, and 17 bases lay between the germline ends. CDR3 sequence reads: CASSRAGTNLYGYTF. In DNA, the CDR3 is TGTGCCAGCAGTCGGGCCGGGACTAACCTCTATGGCTACACCTTC.

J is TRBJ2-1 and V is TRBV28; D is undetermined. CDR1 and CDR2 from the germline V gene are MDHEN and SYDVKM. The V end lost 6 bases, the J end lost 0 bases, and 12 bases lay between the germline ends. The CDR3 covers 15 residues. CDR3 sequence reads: CASSYRLSSYNEQFF. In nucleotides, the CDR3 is TGTGCCAGCAGCTACCGACTGAGCTCCTACAATGAGCAGTTCTTC.

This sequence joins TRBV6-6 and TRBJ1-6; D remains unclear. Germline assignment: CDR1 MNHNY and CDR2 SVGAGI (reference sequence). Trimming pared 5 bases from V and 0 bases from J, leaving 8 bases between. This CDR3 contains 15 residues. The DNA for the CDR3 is TGTGCCAGCAGTCCCCTAGTCTCCTATAATTCACCCCTCCACTTT. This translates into CASSPLVSYNSPLHF.

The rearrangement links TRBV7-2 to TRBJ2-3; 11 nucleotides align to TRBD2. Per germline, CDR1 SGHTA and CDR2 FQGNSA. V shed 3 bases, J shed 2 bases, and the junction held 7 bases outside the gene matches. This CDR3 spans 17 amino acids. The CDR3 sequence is CASSFFPSGRLTDTQYF. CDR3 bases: TGTGCCAGCAGCTTTTTTCCTAGCGGGAGGCTCACAGATACGCAGTATTTT.

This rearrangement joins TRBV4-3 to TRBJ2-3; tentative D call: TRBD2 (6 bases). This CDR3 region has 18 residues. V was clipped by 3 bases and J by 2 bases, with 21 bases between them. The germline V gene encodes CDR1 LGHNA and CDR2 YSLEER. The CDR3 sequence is CASSQSSATRAITDTQYF. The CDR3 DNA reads TGCGCCAGCAGCCAGAGCTCAGCGACTAGGGCCATCACAGATACGCAGTATTTT.

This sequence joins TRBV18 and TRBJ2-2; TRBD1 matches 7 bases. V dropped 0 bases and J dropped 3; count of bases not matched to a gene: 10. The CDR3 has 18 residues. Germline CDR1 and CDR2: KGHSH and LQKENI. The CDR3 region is CASSPPKGTADDTGELFF. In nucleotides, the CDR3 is TGTGCCAGCTCACCACCGAAGGGGACAGCGGACGACACCGGGGAGCTGTTTTTT. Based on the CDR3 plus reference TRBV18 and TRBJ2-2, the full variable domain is NAGVMQNPRHLVRRRGQEARLRCSPMKGHSHVYWYRQLPEEGLKFMVYLQKENIIDESGMPKERFSAEFPKEGPSILRIQQVVRGDSAAYFCASSPPKGTADDTGELFFGEGSRLTVL.

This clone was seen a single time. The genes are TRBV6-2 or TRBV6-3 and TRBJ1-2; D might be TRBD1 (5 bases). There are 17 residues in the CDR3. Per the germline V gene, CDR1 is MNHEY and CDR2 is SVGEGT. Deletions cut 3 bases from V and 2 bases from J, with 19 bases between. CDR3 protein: CASSYRRQRLTNYGYTF. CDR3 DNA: TGTGCCAGCAGTTATCGGCGACAGCGCCTAACCAACTATGGCTACACCTTC.

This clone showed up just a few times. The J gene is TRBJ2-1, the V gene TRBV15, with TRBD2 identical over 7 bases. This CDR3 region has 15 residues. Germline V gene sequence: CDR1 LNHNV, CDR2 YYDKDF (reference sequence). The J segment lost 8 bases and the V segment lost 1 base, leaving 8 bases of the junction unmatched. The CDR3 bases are TGTGCCACCAGCAGAGTGGGAACTAGCGCCGATGAGCAGTTCTTC. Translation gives CATSRVGTSADEQFF.

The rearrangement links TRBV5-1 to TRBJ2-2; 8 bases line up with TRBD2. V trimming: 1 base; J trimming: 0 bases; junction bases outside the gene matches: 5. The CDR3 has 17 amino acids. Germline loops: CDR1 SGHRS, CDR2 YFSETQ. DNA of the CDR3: TGCGCCAGCAGCTTGACTGCGGGGGGCGCGAACACCGGGGAGCTGTTTTTT. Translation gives CASSLTAGGANTGELFF.

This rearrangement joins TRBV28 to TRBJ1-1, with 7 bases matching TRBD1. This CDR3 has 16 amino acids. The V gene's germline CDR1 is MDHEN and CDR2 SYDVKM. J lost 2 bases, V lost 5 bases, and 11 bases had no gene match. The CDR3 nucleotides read TGTGCCAGCAGTCCCCGGGACAGCCTTCTCAACACTGAAGCTTTCTTT. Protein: CASSPRDSLLNTEAFF.

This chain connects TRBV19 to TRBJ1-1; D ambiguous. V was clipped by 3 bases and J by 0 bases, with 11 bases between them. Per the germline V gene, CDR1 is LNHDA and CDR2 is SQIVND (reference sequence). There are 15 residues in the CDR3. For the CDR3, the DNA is TGTGCCAGTAGTATCCTCCGGGGTTTGAACACTGAAGCTTTCTTT. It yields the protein CASSILRGLNTEAFF.

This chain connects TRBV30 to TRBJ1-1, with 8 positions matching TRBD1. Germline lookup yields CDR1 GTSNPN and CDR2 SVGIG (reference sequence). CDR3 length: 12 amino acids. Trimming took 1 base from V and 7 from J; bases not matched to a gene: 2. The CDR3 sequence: CAWSAQGGEAFF. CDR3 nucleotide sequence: TGTGCCTGGAGTGCACAGGGGGGTGAAGCTTTCTTT.

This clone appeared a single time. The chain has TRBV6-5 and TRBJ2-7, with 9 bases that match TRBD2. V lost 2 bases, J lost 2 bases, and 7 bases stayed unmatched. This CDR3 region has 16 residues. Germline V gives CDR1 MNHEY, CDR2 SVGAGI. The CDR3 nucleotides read TGTGCCAGCAGTTACGGCGGGAGGGTGGGAACCTACGAGCAGTACTTC. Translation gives CASSYGGRVGTYEQYF.

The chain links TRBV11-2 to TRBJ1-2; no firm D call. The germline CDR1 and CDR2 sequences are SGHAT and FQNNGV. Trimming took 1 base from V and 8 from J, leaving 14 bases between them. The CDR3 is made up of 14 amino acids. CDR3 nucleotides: TGTGCCAGCAGCTTAGCTGGGGAAGAGGGCGGCTACACCTTC. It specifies CASSLAGEEGGYTF.

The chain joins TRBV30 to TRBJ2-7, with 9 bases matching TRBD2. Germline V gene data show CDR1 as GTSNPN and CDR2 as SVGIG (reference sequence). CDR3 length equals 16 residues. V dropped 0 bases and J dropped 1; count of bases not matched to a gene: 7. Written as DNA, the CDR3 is TGTGCCTGGAGTGTAGTGGGACTAGCACTATCCTACGAGCAGTACTTC. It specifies CAWSVVGLALSYEQYF.

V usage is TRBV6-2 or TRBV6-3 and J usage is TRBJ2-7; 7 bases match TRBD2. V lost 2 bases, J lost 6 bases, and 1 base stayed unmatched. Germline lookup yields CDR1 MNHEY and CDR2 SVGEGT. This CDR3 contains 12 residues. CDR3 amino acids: CASSYGGVEQYF. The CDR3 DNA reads TGTGCCAGCAGTTACGGGGGGGTCGAGCAGTACTTC.

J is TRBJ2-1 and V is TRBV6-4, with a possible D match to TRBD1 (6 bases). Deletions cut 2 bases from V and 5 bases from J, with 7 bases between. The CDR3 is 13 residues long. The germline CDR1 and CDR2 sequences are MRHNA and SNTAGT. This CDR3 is CASSDRDNNEQFF. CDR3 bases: TGTGCCAGCAGTGACCGGGACAACAATGAGCAGTTCTTC.

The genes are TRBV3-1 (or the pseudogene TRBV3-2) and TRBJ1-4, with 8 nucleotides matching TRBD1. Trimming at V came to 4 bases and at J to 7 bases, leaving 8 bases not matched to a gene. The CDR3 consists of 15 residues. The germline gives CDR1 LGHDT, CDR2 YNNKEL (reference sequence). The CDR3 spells CASSLRQGSTEKLFF. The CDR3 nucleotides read TGTGCCAGCAGCCTCAGACAGGGGTCGACTGAAAAACTGTTTTTT.

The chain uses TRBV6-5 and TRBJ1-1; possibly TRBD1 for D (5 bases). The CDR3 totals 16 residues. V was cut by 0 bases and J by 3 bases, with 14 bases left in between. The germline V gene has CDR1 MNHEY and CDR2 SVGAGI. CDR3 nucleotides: TGTGCCAGCAGTTACTCGAGGTCCGCAGGGTACACTGAAGCTTTCTTT. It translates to CASSYSRSAGYTEAFF.

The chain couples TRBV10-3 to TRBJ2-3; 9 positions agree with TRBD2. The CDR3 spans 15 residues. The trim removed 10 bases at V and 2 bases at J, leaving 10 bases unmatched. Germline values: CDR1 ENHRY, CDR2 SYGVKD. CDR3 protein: CATTLAGRATDTQYF. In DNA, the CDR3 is TGTGCCACGACGCTAGCGGGGAGGGCCACAGATACGCAGTATTTT.

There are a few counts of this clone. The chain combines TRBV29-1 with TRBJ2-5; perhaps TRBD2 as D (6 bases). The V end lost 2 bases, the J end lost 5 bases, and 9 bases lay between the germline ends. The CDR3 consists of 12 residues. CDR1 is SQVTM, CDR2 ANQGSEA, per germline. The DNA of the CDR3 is TGCAGCGTTGAATCTGGGGGGGAGACCCAGTACTTC. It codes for CSVESGGETQYF.

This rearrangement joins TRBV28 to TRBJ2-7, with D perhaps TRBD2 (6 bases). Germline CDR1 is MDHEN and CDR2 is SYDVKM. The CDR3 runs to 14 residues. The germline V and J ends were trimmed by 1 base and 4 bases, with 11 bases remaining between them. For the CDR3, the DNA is TGTGCCAGCAGTTTATCCGGGAGTGGTTACGAGCAGTACTTC. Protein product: CASSLSGSGYEQYF.

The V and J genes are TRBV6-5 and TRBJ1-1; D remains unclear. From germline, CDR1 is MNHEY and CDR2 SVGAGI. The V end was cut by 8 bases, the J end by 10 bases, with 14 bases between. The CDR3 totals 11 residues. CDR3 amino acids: CASSRGFVAFF. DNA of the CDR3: TGTGCCAGCTCCCGGGGTTTCGTAGCTTTCTTT.

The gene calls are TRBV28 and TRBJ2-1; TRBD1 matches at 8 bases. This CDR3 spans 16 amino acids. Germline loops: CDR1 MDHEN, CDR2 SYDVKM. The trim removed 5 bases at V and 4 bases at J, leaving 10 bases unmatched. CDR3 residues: CASSHGQGELYNEQFF. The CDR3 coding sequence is TGTGCCAGCAGTCACGGACAGGGTGAACTATACAATGAGCAGTTCTTC.

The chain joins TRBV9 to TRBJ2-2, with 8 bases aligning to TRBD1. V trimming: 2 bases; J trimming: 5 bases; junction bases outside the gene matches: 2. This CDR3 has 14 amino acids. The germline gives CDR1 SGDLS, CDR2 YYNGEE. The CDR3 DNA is TGTGCCAGCAGCGTGACAGGGGTGACCGGGGAGCTGTTTTTT. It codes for CASSVTGVTGELFF.

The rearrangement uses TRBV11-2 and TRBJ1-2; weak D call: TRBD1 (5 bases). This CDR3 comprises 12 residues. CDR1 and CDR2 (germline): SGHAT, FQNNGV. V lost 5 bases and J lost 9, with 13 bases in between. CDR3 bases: TGTGCCAGCAGCGCGTCCAGGGCTCGCTACACCTTC. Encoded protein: CASSASRARYTF.